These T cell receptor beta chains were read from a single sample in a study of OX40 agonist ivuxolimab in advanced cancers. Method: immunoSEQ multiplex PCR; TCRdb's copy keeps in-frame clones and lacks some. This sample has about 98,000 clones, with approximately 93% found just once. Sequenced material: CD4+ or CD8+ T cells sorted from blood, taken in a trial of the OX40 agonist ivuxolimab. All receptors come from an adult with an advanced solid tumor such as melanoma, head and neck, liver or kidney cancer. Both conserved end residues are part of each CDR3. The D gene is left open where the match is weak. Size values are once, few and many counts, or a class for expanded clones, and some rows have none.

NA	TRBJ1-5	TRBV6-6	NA	TGTGCCAGCAGTCGCGGGCACATTAGCAATCAGCCCCAGCATTTT	CASSRGHISNQPQHF
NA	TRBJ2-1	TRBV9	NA	TGTGCCAGCAGCGTAGAGTCAACGAACAAGCAGTTCTTC	CASSVESTNKQFF
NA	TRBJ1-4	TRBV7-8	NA	TGTGCCAGCAGCCAGCATCAGGGAGGGCTGTTTTTT	CASSQHQGGLFF
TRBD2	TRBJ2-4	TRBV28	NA	TGTGCCAGCCGTTCCCTCACGGGCGGGAGGGTTCTATTCGACATTCAGTACTTC	CASRSLTGGRVLFDIQYF
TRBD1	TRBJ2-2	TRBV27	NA	TGTGCCAGTACCCGGGACAGGGGAGACACCGGGGAGCTGTTTTTT	CASTRDRGDTGELFF
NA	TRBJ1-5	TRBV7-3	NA	TGTGCCAGCAGCTTAAGGTGGGGTGAGCCCCAGCATTTT	CASSLRWGEPQHF
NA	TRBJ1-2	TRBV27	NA	TGTGCCAGCAGTTTCTCGGGACTCCGGGGTGGCTACACCTTC	CASSFSGLRGGYTF
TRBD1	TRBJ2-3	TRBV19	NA	TGTGCCAGTAGTCACCGGACAGGAGGACCTCTACGGGATACGCAGTATTTT	CASSHRTGGPLRDTQYF
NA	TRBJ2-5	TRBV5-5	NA	TGTGCCAGCAGCTTGCCCCAAGAGACCCAGTACTTC	CASSLPQETQYF
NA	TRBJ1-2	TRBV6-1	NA	TGTGCCACGACAGTTAACTATGGCTACACCTTC	CATTVNYGYTF
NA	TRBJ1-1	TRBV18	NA	TGTGCCAGCTCTCAAACACGGGAGGTCACTGAAGCTTTCTTT	CASSQTREVTEAFF
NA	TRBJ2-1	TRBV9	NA	TGTGCCAGCAGCGTGGGGGACTTCTACAATGAGCAGTTCTTC	CASSVGDFYNEQFF
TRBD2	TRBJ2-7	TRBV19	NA	TGTGCCAGTAGTATACGGGGGGGCGAGCAGTACTTC	CASSIRGGEQYF
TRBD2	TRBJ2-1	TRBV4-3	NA	TGCGCCAGCAGCCAAGAACTAGCGGGAGGGTACAATGAGCAGTTCTTC	CASSQELAGGYNEQFF
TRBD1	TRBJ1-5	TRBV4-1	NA	TGCGCCAGCAGCAATCCGGGACAGGGGACCCATCAGCCCCAGCATTTT	CASSNPGQGTHQPQHF
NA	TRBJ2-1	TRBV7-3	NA	TGTGCCAGCAGCCCCTTTGGCGGGGACAATGAGCAGTTCTTC	CASSPFGGDNEQFF
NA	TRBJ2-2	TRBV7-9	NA	TGTGCCAGCAGCTTAGTTTTCCTAGCGAGAGACACCGGGGAGCTGTTTTTT	CASSLVFLARDTGELFF
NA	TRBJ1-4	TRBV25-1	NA	TGTGCCAGCAGTGTACCGGGAGTCTCGGGAAAACTGTTTTTT	CASSVPGVSGKLFF
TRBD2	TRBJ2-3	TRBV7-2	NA	TGTGCCAGCAGCCGCGGGGGGGGAGGAGCAGATACGCAGTATTTT	CASSRGGGGADTQYF
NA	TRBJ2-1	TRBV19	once	TGTGCCAGTACCCACCGCTCGTACGGGAGGGGGCAGCGCTCCTACAATGAGCAGTTCTTC	CASTHRSYGRGQRSYNEQFF
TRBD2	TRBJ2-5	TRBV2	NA	TGTGCCAGCAGTGGGACTAGCGAGTGGGAGACCCAGTACTTC	CASSGTSEWETQYF
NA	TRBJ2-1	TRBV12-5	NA	TGTGCTACGCGACTAATCCGACTCGGTGAGCAGTTCTTC	CATRLIRLGEQFF
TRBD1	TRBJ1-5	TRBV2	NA	TGTGCCAGCAGTGGGACAGGGGGATCTCAGCCCCAGCATTTT	CASSGTGGSQPQHF
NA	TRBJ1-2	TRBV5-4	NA	TGTGCCAGCAGCTTAGGGGGAAACTACAATGGCTACACCTTC	CASSLGGNYNGYTF
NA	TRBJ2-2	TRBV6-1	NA	TGTGCCAGCAGTGGACTATTCAGGACCGGGGAGCTGTTTTTT	CASSGLFRTGELFF
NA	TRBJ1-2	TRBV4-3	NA	TGCGCCAGCAGCCAAGACAAGGGCTATGGCTACACCTTC	CASSQDKGYGYTF
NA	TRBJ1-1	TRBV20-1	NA	TGCAGTGCTAGAATTACGGTTCTAGCTTTCTTT	CSARITVLAFF
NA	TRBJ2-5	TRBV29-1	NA	TGCAGCGTTGCTTCGCAGCAAGAGACCCAGTACTTC	CSVASQQETQYF
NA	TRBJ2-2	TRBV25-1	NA	TGTGCCAGCAGTGAACTAAGGAACACCGGGGAGCTGTTTTTT	CASSELRNTGELFF
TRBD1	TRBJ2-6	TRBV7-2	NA	TGTGCCAGCAGCCTGACAGGGCTGGCTGGGGCCAACGTCCTGACTTTC	CASSLTGLAGANVLTF
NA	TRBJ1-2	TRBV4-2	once	TGTGCCAGCAGCCAAGAGAACAGGGAGTACTATGGCTACACCTTC	CASSQENREYYGYTF
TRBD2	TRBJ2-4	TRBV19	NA	TGTGCCAGTAGCCGGAGCGGGAGGGCGAGTATTCAGTACTTC	CASSRSGRASIQYF
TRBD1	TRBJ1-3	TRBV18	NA	TGTGCCAGCTCACCGACAGGGAACTCTGGAAACACCATATATTTT	CASSPTGNSGNTIYF
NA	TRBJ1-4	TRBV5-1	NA	TGCGCCAGCAGCTCGACTCCGGGACTTGTTGAAAAACTGTTTTTT	CASSSTPGLVEKLFF
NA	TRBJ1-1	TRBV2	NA	TGTGCCAGCAGTGACCAGAACACTGAAGCTTTCTTT	CASSDQNTEAFF
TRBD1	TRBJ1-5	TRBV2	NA	TGTGCCAGCAGGCCGGGACAGTGGAATCAGCCCCAGCATTTT	CASRPGQWNQPQHF
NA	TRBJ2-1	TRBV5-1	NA	TGCGCCAGCAGCTTGATGAGCGGATCCTACAATGAGCAGTTCTTC	CASSLMSGSYNEQFF
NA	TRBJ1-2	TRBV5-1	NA	TGCGCCAGCAGCCGGGACGGACTGTCTCCTAACTATGGCTACACCTTC	CASSRDGLSPNYGYTF
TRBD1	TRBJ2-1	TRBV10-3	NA	TGTGCCATCGGGACAGGGGACCCTAGCTCCTACAATGAGCAGTTCTTC	CAIGTGDPSSYNEQFF
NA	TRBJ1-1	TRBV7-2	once	TGTGCCAGCAGCTTAGGCAGGGAATACGGAGCTTTCTTT	CASSLGREYGAFF
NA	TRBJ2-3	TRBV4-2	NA	TGTGCCAGCAGCCAAGTCTTGCACAGGGCTGATACGCAGTATTTT	CASSQVLHRADTQYF
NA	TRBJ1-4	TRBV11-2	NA	TGTGCCAGCAGCTTAAGGCGTCTTGATAATGAAAAACTGTTTTTT	CASSLRRLDNEKLFF
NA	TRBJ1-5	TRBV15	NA	TGTGCCACCAGCAGAGATCAATTCGGGGGTTTCAGCCAGCCCCAGCATTTT	CATSRDQFGGFSQPQHF
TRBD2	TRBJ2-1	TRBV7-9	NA	TGTGCCAGCAGCTTACTAGCGGCCCACAATGAGCAGTTCTTC	CASSLLAAHNEQFF
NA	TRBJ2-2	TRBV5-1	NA	TGCGCCAGCAGCTTGGAGGGGCCCACCGGGGAGCTGTTTTTT	CASSLEGPTGELFF
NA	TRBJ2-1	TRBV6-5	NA	TGTGCCAGCAGTCTCGCCTTGGGTATAAAGTTCTTC	CASSLALGIKFF
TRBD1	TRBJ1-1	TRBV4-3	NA	TGCGCCAGCAGCCAAGGCCAACAGGGGGCTCCGAGCGCTTTCTTT	CASSQGQQGAPSAFF
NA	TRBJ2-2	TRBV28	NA	TGTGCCAGCAGTTTATGGAACACCGGGGAGCTGTTTTTT	CASSLWNTGELFF
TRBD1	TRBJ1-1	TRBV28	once	TGTGCCAGCAGTTTACTGGACAGGCCCAACACTGAAGCTTTCTTT	CASSLLDRPNTEAFF
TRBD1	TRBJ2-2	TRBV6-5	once	TGTGCCAGCAGTTGGGACAGCCCGAACACCGGGGAGCTGTTTTTT	CASSWDSPNTGELFF
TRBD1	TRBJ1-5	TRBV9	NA	TGTGCCAGCAGCCCTCGGGAGGGGGCAGGTCAGCCCCAGCATTTT	CASSPREGAGQPQHF